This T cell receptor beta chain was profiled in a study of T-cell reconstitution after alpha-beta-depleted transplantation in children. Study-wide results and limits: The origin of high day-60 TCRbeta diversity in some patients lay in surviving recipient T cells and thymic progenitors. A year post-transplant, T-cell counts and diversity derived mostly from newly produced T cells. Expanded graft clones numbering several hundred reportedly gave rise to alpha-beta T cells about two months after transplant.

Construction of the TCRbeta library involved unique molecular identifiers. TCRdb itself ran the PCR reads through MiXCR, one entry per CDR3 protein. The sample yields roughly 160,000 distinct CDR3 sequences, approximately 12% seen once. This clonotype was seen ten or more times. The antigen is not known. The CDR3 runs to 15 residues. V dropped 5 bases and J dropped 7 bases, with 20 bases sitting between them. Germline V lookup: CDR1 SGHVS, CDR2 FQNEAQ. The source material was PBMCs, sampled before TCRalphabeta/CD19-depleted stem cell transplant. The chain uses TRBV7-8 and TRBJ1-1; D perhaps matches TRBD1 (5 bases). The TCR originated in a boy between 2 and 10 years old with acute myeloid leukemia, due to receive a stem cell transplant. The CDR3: CASSPPTGVRSEAFF. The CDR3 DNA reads TGTGCCAGCAGCCCCCCCACGGGGGTCCGGAGTGAAGCTTTCTTT. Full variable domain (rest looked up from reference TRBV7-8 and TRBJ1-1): GAGVSQSPRYKVAKRGQDVALRCDPISGHVSLFWYQQALGQGPEFLTYFQNEAQLDKSGLPSDRFFAERPEGSVSTLKIQRTQQEDSAVYLCASSPPTGVRSEAFFGQGTRLTVV.